Listed below are T cell receptor beta chains from one sample, sequenced in a study of shared clonotypes between healthy human individuals. Here immunoSEQ multiplex PCR was the method, and the copy in TCRdb shows in-frame clones only, minus some. The sample holds 2 million to 2.5 million clones, 90% to 96% seen once. Sequenced: naive CD4+ T cells sorted from blood. Every receptor here comes from a man in his late teens or twenties in good health. CDR3s include the opening cysteine and the closing phenylalanine or tryptophan. Each record gives: V gene, D gene, CDR3 length, J gene, CDR3 DNA, CDR3 protein. D genes are given only for firm matches.

v_gene: TRBV5-1
d_gene: TRBD1
len: 16
j_gene: TRBJ2-7
CDR3nt: TGCGCCAGCAGTCAGAGTACGGACAGGGGGACCTACGAGCAGTACTTC
CDR3aa: CASSQSTDRGTYEQYF

v_gene: TRBV2
d_gene: NA
len: 13
j_gene: TRBJ1-6
CDR3nt: TGTGCCAGCCGCCAAGAGGGTAATTCACCCCTCCACTTT
CDR3aa: CASRQEGNSPLHF

v_gene: TRBV7-2
d_gene: TRBD2
len: 16
j_gene: TRBJ2-7
CDR3nt: TGTGCCAGCAGCTTAGGTGCTAGCGGGAATACCTACGAGCAGTACTTC
CDR3aa: CASSLGASGNTYEQYF

v_gene: TRBV5-1
d_gene: TRBD1
len: 16
j_gene: TRBJ2-2
CDR3nt: TGCGCCAGCAGCTTGTCCGGGACAGCGAACACCGGGGAGCTGTTTTTT
CDR3aa: CASSLSGTANTGELFF

v_gene: TRBV27
d_gene: NA
len: 12
j_gene: TRBJ2-1
CDR3nt: TGTGCCAGCAGTTTAGAACCGCGAGGGTCGTTCTTC
CDR3aa: CASSLEPRGSFF

v_gene: TRBV5-6
d_gene: NA
len: 12
j_gene: TRBJ1-5
CDR3nt: TGTGCCAGCAGTGTGGGCAATCAGCCCCAGCATTTT
CDR3aa: CASSVGNQPQHF

v_gene: TRBV6-1
d_gene: NA
len: 12
j_gene: TRBJ1-2
CDR3nt: TGTGCCAGCAGTTTGGTTGGCTATGGCTACACCTTC
CDR3aa: CASSLVGYGYTF

v_gene: TRBV30
d_gene: NA
len: 11
j_gene: TRBJ1-4
CDR3nt: TGTGCCTGGGGGGACGAGGGGGAACTGTTTTTT
CDR3aa: CAWGDEGELFF

v_gene: TRBV13
d_gene: TRBD1
len: 16
j_gene: TRBJ2-7
CDR3nt: TGTGCCAGCAGCTTACGGGCAACAGGGGGGAAAGACGAGCAGTACTTC
CDR3aa: CASSLRATGGKDEQYF

v_gene: TRBV5-1
d_gene: TRBD1
len: 15
j_gene: TRBJ2-5
CDR3nt: TGCGCCAGCAGCCCGGGGACAGCCCTCCAAGAGACCCAGTACTTC
CDR3aa: CASSPGTALQETQYF

v_gene: TRBV6-6
d_gene: NA
len: 13
j_gene: TRBJ2-7
CDR3nt: TGTGCCAGCAGGAGAGACAGGATGTCCGAGCAGTACTTC
CDR3aa: CASRRDRMSEQYF

v_gene: TRBV5-1
d_gene: NA
len: 14
j_gene: TRBJ2-7
CDR3nt: TGCGCCAGCTCCGTGGGGGCAGGTGGTAACGAGCAGTACTTC
CDR3aa: CASSVGAGGNEQYF

v_gene: TRBV7-2
d_gene: TRBD1
len: 15
j_gene: TRBJ2-1
CDR3nt: TGTGCCAGCAGCTTCCGGACAGGGGGATCTAATGAGCAGTTCTTC
CDR3aa: CASSFRTGGSNEQFF